These 3 T cell receptor beta chains were all obtained from the same sample, sequenced in a study of PD-L1 blockade in urothelial cancer. Here immunoSEQ multiplex PCR was the method, and the copy in TCRdb shows in-frame clones only, minus some. The table lists some 120,000 clones, around 90% of them singletons. Time point in this sample: peripheral blood 6 weeks after treatment start. Sequencing used PBMCs, obtained around atezolizumab (anti-PD-L1) treatment. These receptor sequences come from a man aged 60-69 years with urothelial cancer.

This chain connects TRBV2 to TRBJ2-1; D is perhaps TRBD2 (6 bases). CDR3 size: 14 residues. Germline-derived CDR1 and CDR2 are SNHLY and FYNNEI. Trimming took 8 bases from V and 4 from J, leaving 15 bases between them. The CDR3 sequence is CASSTAGRYNEQFF. The CDR3 DNA is TGTGCCAGCTCGACGGCGGGGCGTTACAATGAGCAGTTCTTC.

CDR3 sequence reads: CASSRDREAQYF. The CDR3 region has the DNA TGTGCCAGCAGCCGGGACAGGGAGGCGCAGTATTTT. This rearrangement joins TRBV5-6 to TRBJ2-3, with 9 bases matching TRBD1. This CDR3 contains 12 residues. Trimming at V came to 4 bases and at J to 10 bases, leaving 4 bases not matched to a gene. Germline CDR1 and CDR2: SGHDT and YYEEEE.

The chain employs TRBV12-5 and TRBJ1-5, with unresolved D. The V end was cut by 4 bases, the J end by 5 bases, with 21 bases between. Germline assignment: CDR1 LGHNT and CDR2 FRNRAP. This CDR3 spans 17 amino acids. The chain's CDR3 is CASGSEGRSLPYQPQHF. The CDR3 region has the DNA TGTGCTAGTGGTTCCGAGGGCCGATCGCTACCTTATCAGCCCCAGCATTTT.